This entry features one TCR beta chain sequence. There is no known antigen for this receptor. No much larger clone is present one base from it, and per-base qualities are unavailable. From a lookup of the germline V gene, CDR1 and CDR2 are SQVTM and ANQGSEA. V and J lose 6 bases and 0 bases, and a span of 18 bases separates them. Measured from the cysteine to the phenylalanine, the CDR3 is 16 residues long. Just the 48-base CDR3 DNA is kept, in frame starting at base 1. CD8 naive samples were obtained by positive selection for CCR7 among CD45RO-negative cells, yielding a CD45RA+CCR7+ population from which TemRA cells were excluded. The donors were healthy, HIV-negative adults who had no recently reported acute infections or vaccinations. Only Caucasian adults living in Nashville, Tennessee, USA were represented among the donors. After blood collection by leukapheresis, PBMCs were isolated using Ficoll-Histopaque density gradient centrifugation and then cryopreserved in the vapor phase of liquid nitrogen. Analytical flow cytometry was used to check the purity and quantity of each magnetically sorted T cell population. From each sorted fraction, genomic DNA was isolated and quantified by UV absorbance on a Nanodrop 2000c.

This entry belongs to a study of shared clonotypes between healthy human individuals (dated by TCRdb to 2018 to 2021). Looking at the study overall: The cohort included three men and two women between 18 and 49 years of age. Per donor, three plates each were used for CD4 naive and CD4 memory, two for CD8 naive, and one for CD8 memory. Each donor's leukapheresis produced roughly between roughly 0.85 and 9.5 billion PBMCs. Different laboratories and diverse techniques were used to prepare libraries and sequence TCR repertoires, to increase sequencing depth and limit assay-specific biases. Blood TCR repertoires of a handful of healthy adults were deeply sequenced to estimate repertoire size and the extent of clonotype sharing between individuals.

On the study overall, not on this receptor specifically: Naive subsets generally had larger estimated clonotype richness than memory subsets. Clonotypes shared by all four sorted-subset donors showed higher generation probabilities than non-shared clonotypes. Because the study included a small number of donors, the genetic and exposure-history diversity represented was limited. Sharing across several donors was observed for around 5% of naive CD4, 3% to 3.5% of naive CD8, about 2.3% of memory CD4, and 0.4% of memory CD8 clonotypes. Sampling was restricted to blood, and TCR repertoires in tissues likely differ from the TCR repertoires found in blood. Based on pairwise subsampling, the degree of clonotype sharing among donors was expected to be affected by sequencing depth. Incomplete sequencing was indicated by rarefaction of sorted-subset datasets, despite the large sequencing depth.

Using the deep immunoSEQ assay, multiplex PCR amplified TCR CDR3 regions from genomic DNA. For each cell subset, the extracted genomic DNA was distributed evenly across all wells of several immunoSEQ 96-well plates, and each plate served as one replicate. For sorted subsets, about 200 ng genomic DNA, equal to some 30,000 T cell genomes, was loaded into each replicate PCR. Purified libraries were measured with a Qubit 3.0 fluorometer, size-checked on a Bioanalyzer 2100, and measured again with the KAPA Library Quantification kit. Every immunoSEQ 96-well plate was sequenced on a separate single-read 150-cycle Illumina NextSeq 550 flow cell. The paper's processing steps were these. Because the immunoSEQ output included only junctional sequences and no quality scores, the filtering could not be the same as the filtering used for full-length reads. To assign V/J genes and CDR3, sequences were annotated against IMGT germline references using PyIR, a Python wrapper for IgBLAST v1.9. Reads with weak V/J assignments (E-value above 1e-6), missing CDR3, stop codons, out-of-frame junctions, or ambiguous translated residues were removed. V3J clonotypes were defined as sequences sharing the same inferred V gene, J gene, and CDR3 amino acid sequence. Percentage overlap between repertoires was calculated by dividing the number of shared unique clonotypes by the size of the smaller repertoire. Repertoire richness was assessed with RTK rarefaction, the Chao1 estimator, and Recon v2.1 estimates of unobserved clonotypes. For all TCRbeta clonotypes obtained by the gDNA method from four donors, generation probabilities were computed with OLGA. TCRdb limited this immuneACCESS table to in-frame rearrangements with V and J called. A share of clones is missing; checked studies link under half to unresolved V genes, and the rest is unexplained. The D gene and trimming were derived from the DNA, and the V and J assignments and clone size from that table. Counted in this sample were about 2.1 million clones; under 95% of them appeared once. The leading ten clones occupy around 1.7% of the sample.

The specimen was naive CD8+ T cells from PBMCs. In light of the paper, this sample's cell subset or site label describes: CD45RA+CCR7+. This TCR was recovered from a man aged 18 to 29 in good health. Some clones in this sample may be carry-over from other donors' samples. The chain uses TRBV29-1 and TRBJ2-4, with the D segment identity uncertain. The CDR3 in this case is CSVGLLDWGAKNIQYF. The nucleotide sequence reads TGCAGCGTCGGGCTTCTGGATTGGGGAGCCAAAAACATTCAGTACTTC.